This TCR beta chain emerged from a study of monozygotic twins with inflammatory bowel disease. One entry per CDR3 protein, without DNA, is what TCRdb gives after re-calling the 5' RACE reads. The sample shows around 400,000 distinct CDR3 sequences, and 2.4% sits with its ten largest clones. CDR3 size: 16 residues. Germline CDR1 is MGHRA and CDR2 is YSYEKL. The receptor was derived from a human donor with ulcerative colitis or Crohn's disease, or a healthy co-twin of an affected twin (not recorded which). The sample was blood. The chain recombines TRBV4-1 with TRBJ2-7; TCRdb returns TRBD1, unconfirmable since there is no DNA. The CDR3: CASSQDGQGGFYEQYF.